This is a list of T cell receptor beta chains from one sample in a study of T cell repertoires in cytomegalovirus infection. TCRdb reprocessed the reads with MiXCR, giving one entry per CDR3 protein. The sample includes roughly 300,000 distinct CDR3 sequences, more than 8% of them seen just once. The specimen sequenced was PBMCs. Every receptor here comes from a human donor in good health (CMV status not recorded). Some clones in this sample may be carry-over from other donors' samples. The CDR3 runs from the conserved cysteine through the conserved F or W. Fields, in order: clone size, D gene, J gene, V gene, CDR3 protein, CDR3 DNA. The D gene is left open where the match is weak. Clone size is shown for a subset of rows, as once, few, many or a class of expanded clone.

abundance: few; d_gene: TRBD2; j_gene: TRBJ2-3; v_gene: TRBV4-2; CDR3aa: CASSPRLASTDTQYF; CDR3nt: TGTGCCAGCAGCCCAAGACTAGCTAGCACAGATACGCAGTATTTT
abundance: NA; d_gene: NA; j_gene: TRBJ2-3; v_gene: TRBV6-9; CDR3aa: CAIKSLRVTDTQYF; CDR3nt: TGTGCCATCAAGAGTCTCAGAGTCACAGATACGCAGTATTTT
abundance: NA; d_gene: TRBD1; j_gene: TRBJ2-1; v_gene: TRBV18; CDR3aa: CASSPDRGDYNEQFF; CDR3nt: TGTGCCAGCTCACCGGACAGGGGAGACTACAATGAGCAGTTCTTC
abundance: NA; d_gene: NA; j_gene: TRBJ2-7; v_gene: TRBV10-2; CDR3aa: CASSESGLYEQYF; CDR3nt: TGCGCCAGCAGTGAGTCCGGCCTCTACGAGCAGTACTTC
abundance: few; d_gene: NA; j_gene: TRBJ2-1; v_gene: TRBV20-1; CDR3aa: CSARITGRHNEQFF; CDR3nt: TGCAGTGCTAGAATTACGGGACGCCACAATGAGCAGTTCTTC
abundance: many; d_gene: NA; j_gene: TRBJ1-5; v_gene: TRBV6-2/TRBV6-3; CDR3aa: CASSPPGEPNQPQHF; CDR3nt: TGTGCCAGCAGTCCCCCCGGGGAACCCAATCAGCCCCAGCATTTT
abundance: few; d_gene: TRBD1; j_gene: TRBJ1-5; v_gene: TRBV20-1; CDR3aa: CSARVRGYGNQPQHF; CDR3nt: TGCAGTGCTAGAGTCAGGGGGTACGGCAATCAGCCCCAGCATTTT
abundance: few; d_gene: NA; j_gene: TRBJ2-7; v_gene: TRBV28; CDR3aa: CASSLPGYGEQYF; CDR3nt: TGTGCCAGCAGTTTGCCAGGGTACGGCGAGCAGTACTTC
abundance: few; d_gene: TRBD2; j_gene: TRBJ2-1; v_gene: TRBV10-3; CDR3aa: CAISESGLADYNEQFF; CDR3nt: TGTGCCATCAGTGAGTCGGGACTAGCGGATTACAATGAGCAGTTCTTC
abundance: NA; d_gene: NA; j_gene: TRBJ1-1; v_gene: TRBV6-1; CDR3aa: CASSLQGGRHANTEAFF; CDR3nt: TGTGCCAGCAGTTTACAGGGAGGGCGACATGCGAACACTGAAGCTTTCTTT
abundance: few; d_gene: NA; j_gene: TRBJ2-7; v_gene: TRBV5-1; CDR3aa: CASSFSPALIYEQYF; CDR3nt: TGCGCCAGCAGCTTTTCCCCAGCACTGATCTACGAGCAGTACTTC
abundance: many; d_gene: NA; j_gene: TRBJ1-1; v_gene: TRBV28; CDR3aa: CASSLGRTEAFF; CDR3nt: TGTGCCAGCAGTTTAGGACGCACTGAAGCTTTCTTT
abundance: few; d_gene: NA; j_gene: TRBJ2-2; v_gene: TRBV7-6; CDR3aa: CASSLAEETGELFF; CDR3nt: TGTGCCAGCAGCTTAGCGGAAGAGACCGGGGAGCTGTTTTTT
abundance: few; d_gene: NA; j_gene: TRBJ1-1; v_gene: TRBV20-1; CDR3aa: CSASQRKGEAFF; CDR3nt: TGCAGTGCTAGTCAGAGGAAGGGTGAAGCTTTCTTT
abundance: few; d_gene: NA; j_gene: TRBJ2-7; v_gene: TRBV27; CDR3aa: CASRATGFYEQYF; CDR3nt: TGTGCCAGCAGGGCGACGGGCTTCTACGAGCAGTACTTC
abundance: many; d_gene: TRBD1; j_gene: TRBJ1-1; v_gene: TRBV12-3/TRBV12-4; CDR3aa: CACKGQVSFF; CDR3nt: TGTGCCTGCAAGGGACAGGTATCTTTCTTT
abundance: NA; d_gene: TRBD2; j_gene: TRBJ2-1; v_gene: TRBV6-1; CDR3aa: CASSDSGRDYNEQFF; CDR3nt: TGTGCCAGCAGTGATAGCGGGAGGGACTACAATGAGCAGTTCTTC
abundance: few; d_gene: TRBD2; j_gene: TRBJ2-1; v_gene: TRBV6-5; CDR3aa: CASRERLAREQFF; CDR3nt: TGTGCCAGCAGGGAGAGACTAGCGCGGGAGCAGTTCTTC
abundance: many; d_gene: TRBD1; j_gene: TRBJ1-5; v_gene: TRBV6-2/TRBV6-3; CDR3aa: CASNEGAGSNQPQHF; CDR3nt: TGTGCCAGCAATGAGGGGGCCGGGAGCAATCAGCCCCAGCATTTT
abundance: NA; d_gene: NA; j_gene: TRBJ1-2; v_gene: TRBV6-5; CDR3aa: CASSFGPYDGYTF; CDR3nt: TGTGCCAGCAGTTTCGGGCCATACGATGGCTACACCTTC